This T cell receptor beta chain was obtained from a study of T cell repertoires in cytomegalovirus infection. As for the study in general: From public TCR beta signatures came an indication of both CMV infection and matching HLA type. General study results and limits: Ex vivo, HLA-C-restricted CMV-specific TCR beta clonotypes prevailed over the rest of the response. Summed frequency of shared TCR beta families picked out CMV carriers who also had the relevant HLA.

TCRdb analysed the reads with MiXCR anew, one entry per CDR3 protein. The table has roughly 230,000 distinct CDR3 sequences, roughly 12% seen once. This clonotype was recorded many times. Its target is not known. Germline V gene data show CDR1 as MNHNS and CDR2 as SASEGT. V lost 7 bases, J lost 6 bases, and 5 bases stayed unmatched. This CDR3 comprises 14 residues. The chain has TRBV6-1 and TRBJ2-1, with TRBD2 matching over 11 bases. This clonotype was sampled from a human donor in good health (CMV status not recorded). Some clones in this sample may be carry-over from other donors' samples. Sequencing input: PBMCs. DNA of the CDR3: TGTGCCAGCAAGAGAGGACTAGCGGGCAATGAGCAGTTCTTC. Translation gives CASKRGLAGNEQFF.